A selection of T cell receptor beta chains follows, all from one sample in a study of graft-versus-host responses after intestinal transplantation. The assay was immunoSEQ multiplex PCR, and TCRdb's table has in-frame clones only and misses some. The sample has more than 90,000 clones; around nine tenths are singletons. The antigens of these receptors remain unknown. This specimen consisted of unstimulated CD4+ T cells sorted from spleen or lymph node cells, obtained before transplant. The receptors stem from a human donor who was the organ donor for an intestinal transplant. Both conserved end residues are part of each CDR3. Each record gives: clone size, J gene, CDR3 length, V gene, CDR3 protein. Size tells how often a clone was seen (once, few, many) or the class of an expanded clone, and some rows leave it out.

>NA|TRBJ2-7|14|TRBV27
CASSLLAGVYEQYF
>NA|TRBJ2-1|16|TRBV7-2
CASSLSQAGGLDEQFF
>once|TRBJ1-1|14|TRBV19
CASSIHGPNTEAFF
>NA|TRBJ1-1|14|TRBV4-2
CASSQDSSGRESFF
>NA|TRBJ1-2|14|TRBV19
CASSIETGLYGYTF
>NA|TRBJ2-7|15|TRBV6-1
CASSEAGSGGYEQYF
>NA|TRBJ1-2|15|TRBV19
CASSIRRSYQYGYTF
>NA|TRBJ1-4|15|TRBV5-1
CASSLDPGYNEKLFF
>NA|TRBJ2-7|15|TRBV15
CATSRDPAALYEQYF
>once|TRBJ1-2|15|TRBV30
CAWSVQQGFVRGYTF
>NA|TRBJ2-7|15|TRBV5-1
CASSFQGGSSYEQYF
>few|TRBJ2-5|11|TRBV30
CAWSIGGSQYF